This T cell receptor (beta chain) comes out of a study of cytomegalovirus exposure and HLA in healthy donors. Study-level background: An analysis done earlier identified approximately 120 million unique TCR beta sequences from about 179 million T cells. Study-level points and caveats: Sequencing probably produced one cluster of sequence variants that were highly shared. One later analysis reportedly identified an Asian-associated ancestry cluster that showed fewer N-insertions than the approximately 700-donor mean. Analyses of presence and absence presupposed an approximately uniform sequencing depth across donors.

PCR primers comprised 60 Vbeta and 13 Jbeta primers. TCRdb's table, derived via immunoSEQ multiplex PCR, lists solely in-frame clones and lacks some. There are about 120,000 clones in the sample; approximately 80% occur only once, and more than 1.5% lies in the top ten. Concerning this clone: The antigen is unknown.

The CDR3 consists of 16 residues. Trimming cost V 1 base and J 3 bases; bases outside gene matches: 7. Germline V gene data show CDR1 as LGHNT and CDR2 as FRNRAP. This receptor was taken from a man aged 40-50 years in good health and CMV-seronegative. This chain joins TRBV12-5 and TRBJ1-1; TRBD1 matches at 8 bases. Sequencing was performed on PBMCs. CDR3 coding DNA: TGTGCTAGTGGTTTGGCAGGGACAGGTCGGCACACTGAAGCTTTCTTT. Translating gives CASGLAGTGRHTEAFF.